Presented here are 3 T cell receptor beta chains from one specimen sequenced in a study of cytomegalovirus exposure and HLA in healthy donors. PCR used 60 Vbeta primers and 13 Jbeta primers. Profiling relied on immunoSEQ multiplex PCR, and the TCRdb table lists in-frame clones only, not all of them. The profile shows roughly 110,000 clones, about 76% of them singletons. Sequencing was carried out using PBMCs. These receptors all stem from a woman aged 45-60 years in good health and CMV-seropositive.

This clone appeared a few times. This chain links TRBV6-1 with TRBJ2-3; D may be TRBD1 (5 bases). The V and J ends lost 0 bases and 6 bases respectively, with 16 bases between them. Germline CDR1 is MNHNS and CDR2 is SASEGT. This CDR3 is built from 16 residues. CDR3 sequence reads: CASSEAGPQGRDTQYF. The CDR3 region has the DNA TGTGCCAGCAGTGAAGCGGGTCCCCAGGGCCGGGATACGCAGTATTTT.

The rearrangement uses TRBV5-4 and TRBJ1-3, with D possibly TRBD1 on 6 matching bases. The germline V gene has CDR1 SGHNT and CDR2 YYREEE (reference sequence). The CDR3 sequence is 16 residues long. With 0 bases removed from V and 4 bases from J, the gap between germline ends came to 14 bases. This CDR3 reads CASSLGTGTGGNTIYF. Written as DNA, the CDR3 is TGTGCCAGCAGCTTGGGAACAGGGACGGGGGGAAACACCATATATTTT.

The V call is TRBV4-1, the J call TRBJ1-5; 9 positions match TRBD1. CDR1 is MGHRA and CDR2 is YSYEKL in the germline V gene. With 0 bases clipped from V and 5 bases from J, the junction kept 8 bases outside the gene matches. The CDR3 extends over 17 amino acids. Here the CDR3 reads CASSQEVGTGQHQPQHF. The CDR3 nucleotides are TGCGCCAGCAGCCAAGAAGTGGGGACAGGGCAACATCAGCCCCAGCATTTT.